The present T cell receptor (beta chain) was sequenced within a study of T cells in Graves' hyperthyroidism and ophthalmopathy. Overall study context: Peripheral blood was acquired at first diagnosis, ahead of any therapy whatsoever.

General study results and limits: Blood also showed most of the thyroid clonotypes that were expanded above 0.001.

Any patient presenting with uncontrolled infection, other autoimmune disease, pregnancy or lactation was left out. The CDR3 has 15 residues. The V end lost 3 bases, the J end lost 0 bases, and 11 bases lay between the germline ends. Germline loops: CDR1 LNHDA, CDR2 SQIVND (reference sequence). RNA transcripts gave rise to amplified TCR beta CDR3 regions. Primed by the HTBI set, a first-round RT-PCR was run on the TCR CDR3. TCRdb fed the multiplex PCR reads into MiXCR, producing one record per CDR3 protein. The sample has about 600,000 distinct CDR3 sequences; approximately 16% are singletons. On this clonotype itself: The antigen is undetermined.

The chain has TRBV19 and TRBJ1-1; no definite D call. This receptor was identified in a woman aged 40 to 49 with Graves' ophthalmopathy. Source material: blood. The CDR3 sequence: CASSIRLNMNTEAFF. As DNA, the CDR3 is TGTGCCAGTAGTATCCGGTTAAACATGAACACTGAAGCTTTCTTT.